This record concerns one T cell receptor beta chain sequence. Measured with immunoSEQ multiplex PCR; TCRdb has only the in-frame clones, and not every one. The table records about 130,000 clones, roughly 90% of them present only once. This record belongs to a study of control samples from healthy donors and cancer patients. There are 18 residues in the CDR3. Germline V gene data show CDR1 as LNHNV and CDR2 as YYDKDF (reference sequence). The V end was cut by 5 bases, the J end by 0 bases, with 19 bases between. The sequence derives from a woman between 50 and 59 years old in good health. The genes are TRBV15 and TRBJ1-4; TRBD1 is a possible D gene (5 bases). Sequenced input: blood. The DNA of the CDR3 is TGTGCCACCAGCTTACCCTGGGGGGAGATCCCAACTAATGAAAAACTGTTTTTT. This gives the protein CATSLPWGEIPTNEKLFF.